This entry lists 31 T cell receptor beta chains sequenced from one sample in a study of shared clonotypes between healthy human individuals. This table comes from immunoSEQ multiplex PCR, and its TCRdb copy is limited to in-frame clones, with some not included. Here the sample spans 2 million to 2.5 million clones, about 90% being singletons. Sequenced input: naive CD4+ T cells from PBMCs. Subset meaning: CD45RA+ positively selected. The receptor source for this set is a man aged 18 to 30 in good health. Some clones in this sample may be carry-over from other donors' samples.

With regard to this clone: Different DNA sequences within this sample yield the same CDR3. The chain recombines TRBV5-1 with TRBJ2-3, with TRBD1 identical over 9 bases. The CDR3 consists of 15 residues. V shed 2 bases and J 1 base; nucleotides not matched to a gene: 2. Germline lookup yields CDR1 SGHRS and CDR2 YFSETQ. CDR3 region: CASSFRTGGTDTQYF. DNA for the CDR3: TGCGCCAGCAGCTTTAGGACAGGGGGCACAGATACGCAGTATTTT.

This clone has a single count. This sequence joins TRBV5-1 and TRBJ1-2; possible D gene TRBD1, 6 bases. The V end was cut by 3 bases, the J end by 2 bases, with 11 bases between. CDR1 is SGHRS, CDR2 YFSETQ, per germline. The CDR3 extends over 14 amino acids. CDR3: CASSSSGQNYGYTF. CDR3 sequence (DNA): TGCGCCAGCAGCTCGAGTGGACAGAACTATGGCTACACCTTC.

The V call is TRBV2, the J call TRBJ1-5; D uncertain. Deletions cut 5 bases from V and 8 bases from J, with 13 bases between. Germline CDR1 reads SNHLY; CDR2 reads FYNNEI. This CDR3 region has 13 residues. CDR3 nucleotide sequence: TGTGCCAGCAGTATCTATACGATCGAGCCCCAGCATTTT. It translates to CASSIYTIEPQHF.

This chain joins TRBV7-6 and TRBJ2-5; TRBD2 matches 9 bases. Losses at the gene ends were 6 bases for V and 4 bases for J; bases not matched to a gene: 15. CDR3 length equals 17 residues. Germline V gene data show CDR1 as SGHVS and CDR2 as FNYEAQ. The CDR3 loop reads CASSLVAGGRARETQYF. The CDR3 DNA reads TGTGCCAGCAGTCTAGTCGCTGGCGGGAGGGCCAGAGAGACCCAGTACTTC. Full variable domain (rest looked up from reference TRBV7-6 and TRBJ2-5): GAGVSQSPRYKVTKRGQDVALRCDPISGHVSLYWYRQALGQGPEFLTYFNYEAQQDKSGLPNDRFSAERPEGSISTLTIQRTEQRDSAMYRCASSLVAGGRARETQYFGPGTRLLVL.

V gene TRBV5-6 combines with J gene TRBJ1-6; no definite D call. Germline V gene data show CDR1 as SGHDT and CDR2 as YYEEEE. V shed 5 bases and J shed 5 bases, with 14 bases lying between them. This CDR3 is 15 amino acids long. Here the CDR3 reads CASSPWAHDNSPLHF. As DNA, the CDR3 is TGTGCCAGCAGTCCCTGGGCTCATGATAATTCACCCCTCCACTTT.

This chain joins TRBV6-6 and TRBJ2-1; a possible D gene is TRBD1 (7 bases). This CDR3 comprises 15 residues. Germline V gene sequence: CDR1 MNHNY, CDR2 SVGAGI (reference sequence). With 0 bases removed from V and 6 bases from J, the gap between germline ends came to 12 bases. The CDR3 protein is CASSYSRQGGNEQFF. CDR3 sequence (DNA): TGTGCCAGCAGTTACTCTAGACAGGGAGGCAATGAGCAGTTCTTC.

The chain employs TRBV9 and TRBJ2-3, with 11 bases lining up with TRBD2. The CDR3 is 16 residues long. Germline CDR1 SGDLS, CDR2 YYNGEE. V gave up 4 bases and J gave up 4 bases; unmatched junction bases: 8. CDR3 in DNA: TGTGCCAGCAGCTTACCACTAGCGGGAGTCCCAGATACGCAGTATTTT. Translation: CASSLPLAGVPDTQYF.

The V call is TRBV28, the J call TRBJ1-1; TRBD1 aligns across 8 bases. The CDR3 length is 13 residues. J lost 5 bases, V lost 9 bases, and 8 bases had no gene match. CDR1 and CDR2 from the germline V gene are MDHEN and SYDVKM. CDR3 sequence: CASVTGARTEAFF. Here the CDR3 DNA reads TGTGCCAGTGTGACAGGGGCGCGGACTGAAGCTTTCTTT.

The rearrangement uses TRBV20-1 and TRBJ2-3; D is ambiguous. There are 11 residues in the CDR3. Germline CDR1 and CDR2: DFQATT and SNEGSKA (reference sequence). CDR3 DNA: TGCACGTCCGTCCGGATGGATACGCAGTATTTT. Its protein product is CTSVRMDTQYF.

J is TRBJ1-5 and V is TRBV27; possibly TRBD1 for D (5 bases). Per germline, CDR1 MNHEY and CDR2 SMNVEV (reference sequence). V lost 3 bases and J lost 3, with 15 bases in between. CDR3 length: 16 amino acids. This CDR3 reads CASSFSGGTYNQPQHF. CDR3 nucleotides: TGTGCCAGCAGTTTCTCGGGAGGGACCTACAATCAGCCCCAGCATTTT.

This rearrangement joins TRBV11-3 to TRBJ2-3; D perhaps matches TRBD1 (6 bases). Germline assignment: CDR1 SGHNT and CDR2 YENEEA. Trimming pared 3 bases from V and 9 bases from J, leaving 13 bases between. The CDR3 sequence is 13 residues long. CDR3 nucleotides: TGTGCCAGCAGCTTTACAGGGAGTGGCACGCAGTATTTT. This gives the protein CASSFTGSGTQYF.

The rearrangement joins TRBV7-2 to TRBJ2-7; D is possibly TRBD2 (5 bases). The CDR3 totals 14 residues. V lost 4 bases, J lost 3 bases, and 13 bases lay in between. Germline-derived CDR1 and CDR2 are SGHTA and FQGNSA. The CDR3 reads CASSSPGEHYEQYF. Written as DNA, the CDR3 is TGTGCCAGCAGCTCTCCCGGGGAGCACTACGAGCAGTACTTC.

A word on this clone: Other DNA variants within this sample encode the same CDR3. The chain joins TRBV6-5 to TRBJ2-7, with 11 bases identical to TRBD2. This CDR3 spans 15 amino acids. CDR1 is MNHEY and CDR2 is SVGAGI in the germline V gene. The junction had 0 bases not matched to a gene; V was cut back by 0 bases and J by 2 bases. The CDR3 sequence is CASSYSGLAAYEQYF. CDR3 bases: TGTGCCAGCAGTTACTCGGGACTAGCGGCCTACGAGCAGTACTTC.

V is TRBV28 and J is TRBJ1-2; a weak D match, TRBD1 (5 bases). The germline gives CDR1 MDHEN, CDR2 SYDVKM. The CDR3 has 13 amino acids. Deletions cut 10 bases from V and 0 bases from J, with 12 bases between. The CDR3 reads CATGHTSNYGYTF. The DNA for the CDR3 is TGTGCCACCGGACATACCTCTAACTATGGCTACACCTTC.

The chain couples TRBV10-2 to TRBJ2-3; TRBD2 matches at 8 bases. This CDR3 comprises 13 residues. The ends lost 2 bases at V and 5 bases at J; junction bases unmatched: 0. Germline CDR1 is WSHSY and CDR2 is SAAADI. CDR3 sequence: CASSELAGDTQYF. The CDR3 bases are TGCGCCAGCAGTGAGCTAGCGGGAGATACGCAGTATTTT.

The chain couples TRBV5-1 to TRBJ1-3; D unresolved. V was cut by 0 bases and J by 3 bases, with 10 bases left in between. This CDR3 is 15 amino acids long. Looked up from germline, CDR1 is SGHRS and CDR2 is YFSETQ. This CDR3 is CASSLAGTHGNTIYF. CDR3 nucleotide sequence: TGCGCCAGCAGCTTGGCAGGAACCCATGGAAACACCATATATTTT. Looking up the rest from reference TRBV5-1 and TRBJ1-3 gives the full variable domain: KAGVTQTPRYLIKTRGQQVTLSCSPISGHRSVSWYQQTPGQGLQFLFEYFSETQRNKGNFPGRFSGRQFSNSRSEMNVSTLELGDSALYLCASSLAGTHGNTIYFGEGSWLTVV.

The V gene is TRBV6-5, the J gene TRBJ1-5; 9 nucleotides align to TRBD1. CDR1 is MNHEY and CDR2 is SVGAGI in the germline V gene. J gave up 7 bases and V 5 bases, and 6 bases lay outside the gene matches. The CDR3 is 14 amino acids. Here the CDR3 DNA reads TGTGCCAGCAGTCCGGACAGGGGTAGGCAGCCCCAGCATTTT. Translated: CASSPDRGRQPQHF.

The genes are TRBV4-1 and TRBJ1-2, with 12 bases fitting TRBD1. V shed 4 bases, J shed 4 bases, and the junction held 10 bases outside the gene matches. CDR3 length: 17 residues. The germline gives CDR1 MGHRA, CDR2 YSYEKL. The CDR3 region is CASSPVWGTGGSYGYTF. The CDR3 DNA sequence: TGCGCCAGCAGCCCCGTATGGGGGACAGGGGGCAGCTATGGCTACACCTTC.

In its sample, this clone was seen once. The rearrangement links TRBV13 to TRBJ1-1, with a weak D call TRBD1 (5 bases). The CDR3 loop spans 14 amino acids. V lost 8 bases and J 0 bases, leaving 13 bases between the germline ends. Germline lookup yields CDR1 PRHDT and CDR2 FYEKMQ (reference sequence). CDR3 bases: TGTGCCAGCGGCCCGGGGGGGTTGAACACTGAAGCTTTCTTT. Protein: CASGPGGLNTEAFF. The entire variable domain, with the rest obtained from reference TRBV13 and TRBJ1-1, is as follows: AAGVIQSPRHLIKEKRETATLKCYPIPRHDTVYWYQQGPGQDPQFLISFYEKMQSDKGSIPDRFSAQQFSDYHSELNMSSLELGDSALYFCASGPGGLNTEAFFGQGTRLTVV.

The table lists this clone with a count of one. The chain employs TRBV29-1 and TRBJ2-1; D is uncertain. The V end was cut by 6 bases, the J end by 0 bases, with 12 bases between. In germline, CDR1 is SQVTM, CDR2 ANQGSEA. The CDR3 covers 14 residues. DNA for the CDR3: TGCAGCGTAGTAGACCCGTTCTCCTACAATGAGCAGTTCTTC. Translation gives CSVVDPFSYNEQFF.

The V call is TRBV5-1, the J call TRBJ1-4; D possibly corresponds to TRBD1 (5 bases). The V end lost 0 bases, the J end lost 8 bases, and 11 bases lay between the germline ends. In germline, CDR1 is SGHRS, CDR2 YFSETQ. There are 14 residues in the CDR3. CDR3 in amino acids: CASSLGGGREKLFF. DNA for the CDR3: TGCGCCAGCAGCTTGGGTGGGGGTCGAGAAAAACTGTTTTTT.

The chain carries TRBV27 and TRBJ1-1, with D possibly matching TRBD1 (5 bases). The germline V and J ends were trimmed by 2 bases and 6 bases, with 7 bases remaining between them. CDR1 is MNHEY and CDR2 is SMNVEV in the germline V gene (reference sequence). This CDR3 spans 12 amino acids. CDR3 loop: CASSLTGAEAFF. In nucleotides, the CDR3 is TGTGCCAGCAGTTTAACAGGAGCTGAAGCTTTCTTT.

The chain links TRBV18 to TRBJ1-2; weak D call: TRBD1 (6 bases). This CDR3 is 14 amino acids long. Trimming removed 8 bases from V and 8 bases from J, with 21 bases in between. The germline CDR1 and CDR2 sequences are KGHSH and LQKENI. The CDR3 DNA reads as TGTGCCAGCGCAGATAGGGGGTACGGAGTAGGCTACACCTTC. It yields the protein CASADRGYGVGYTF.

The chain couples TRBV7-3 to TRBJ2-3, with D uncertain. CDR1 SGHTA and CDR2 FQGTGA come from the germline V gene. There are 15 residues in the CDR3. Trimming stripped 5 bases from V and 2 bases from J, with 14 bases between. The CDR3 spells CASSLQDSPTDTQYF. The CDR3 DNA reads TGTGCCAGCAGCCTTCAAGACTCACCCACAGATACGCAGTATTTT.

A note on this clone: This CDR3 is missing its conserved last phenylalanine or tryptophan, likely due to a read error. The V and J genes are TRBV4-2 and TRBJ1-2, with D uncertain. The V gene lost 0 bases and the J gene lost 8 bases, with 7 bases spanning the gap. The CDR3 has 12 residues. The germline CDR1 and CDR2 sequences are LGHNA and YNFKEQ. The CDR3 region has the DNA TGTGCCAGCAGCCAAGATTTTGGCGGCTACACCTCC. Protein: CASSQDFGGYTS.

This chain connects TRBV5-1 to TRBJ2-3, with no clear D. This CDR3 has 13 amino acids. V was pared by 7 bases and J by 4 bases, with 13 bases between. Germline CDR1 SGHRS, CDR2 YFSETQ. The CDR3 DNA reads TGCGCCAGCGCTTCTTTTGGCGCAGATACGCAGTATTTT. Its translation: CASASFGADTQYF.

This chain joins TRBV21-1 and TRBJ2-3; TRBD2 was called by the table and not checked on the DNA. TRBV21-1 is a pseudogene locus. The CDR3 runs 15 residues. The CDR3 reads CASSKLAGTPDTQYF. The CDR3, as DNA: TGTGCCAGCAGCAAACTAGCGGGAACCCCAGATACGCAGTATTTT.

The sample holds a few counts of this clone. This sequence joins TRBV10-3 and TRBJ1-5, with unresolved D. V was shortened by 0 bases and J by 9 bases, with 6 bases between the two germline ends. The CDR3 is 12 residues long. Looked up from germline, CDR1 is ENHRY and CDR2 is SYGVKD. The CDR3 loop reads CAISESTSPQHF. CDR3 bases: TGTGCCATCAGTGAGTCAACATCGCCCCAGCATTTT.

V is TRBV12-2 and J is TRBJ1-4; the D segment call TRBD1 is taken from the table without a DNA check. TRBV12-2 is marked as a pseudogene. This CDR3 spans 15 amino acids. The CDR3 DNA is TGTGCAAGTCGCTTAGATCAGGTTACTAATGAAAAACTGTTTTTT. Amino acid sequence: CASRLDQVTNEKLFF.

CDR3 sequence: CASSPGQGGMNEQFF. The CDR3 region has the DNA TGTGCCAGCAGCCCCGGACAGGGCGGTATGAATGAGCAGTTCTTC. The chain is built from TRBV5-4 and TRBJ2-1; 8 nucleotides agree with TRBD1. CDR1 and CDR2 (germline): SGHNT, YYREEE (reference sequence). The V segment lost 4 bases and the J segment 7 bases; nucleotides outside the gene matches: 10. The CDR3 runs to 15 residues.

This clone was seen once. V usage is TRBV10-3 and J usage is TRBJ2-3; 9 bases are a match to TRBD1. Trimming cost V 0 bases and J 6 bases; bases outside gene matches: 10. The CDR3 is made up of 17 amino acids. Germline assignment: CDR1 ENHRY and CDR2 SYGVKD. For the CDR3, the DNA is TGTGCCATCAGTGAGTCGTTCGGGACAGGGTATGTTGATACGCAGTATTTT. Translation gives CAISESFGTGYVDTQYF.